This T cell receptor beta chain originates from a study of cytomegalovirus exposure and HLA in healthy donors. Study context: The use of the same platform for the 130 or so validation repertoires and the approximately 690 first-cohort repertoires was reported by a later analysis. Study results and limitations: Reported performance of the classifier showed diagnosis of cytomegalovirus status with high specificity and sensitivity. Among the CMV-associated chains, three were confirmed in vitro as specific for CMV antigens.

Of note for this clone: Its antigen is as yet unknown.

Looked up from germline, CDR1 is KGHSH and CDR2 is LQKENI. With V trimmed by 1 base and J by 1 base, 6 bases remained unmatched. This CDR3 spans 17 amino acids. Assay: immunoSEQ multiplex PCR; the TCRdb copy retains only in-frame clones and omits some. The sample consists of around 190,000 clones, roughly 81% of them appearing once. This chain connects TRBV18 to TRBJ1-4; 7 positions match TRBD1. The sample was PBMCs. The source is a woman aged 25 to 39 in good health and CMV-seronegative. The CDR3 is CASSPQGAGKTNEKLFF. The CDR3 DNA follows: TGTGCCAGCTCACCACAGGGGGCCGGGAAAACTAATGAAAAACTGTTTTTT.